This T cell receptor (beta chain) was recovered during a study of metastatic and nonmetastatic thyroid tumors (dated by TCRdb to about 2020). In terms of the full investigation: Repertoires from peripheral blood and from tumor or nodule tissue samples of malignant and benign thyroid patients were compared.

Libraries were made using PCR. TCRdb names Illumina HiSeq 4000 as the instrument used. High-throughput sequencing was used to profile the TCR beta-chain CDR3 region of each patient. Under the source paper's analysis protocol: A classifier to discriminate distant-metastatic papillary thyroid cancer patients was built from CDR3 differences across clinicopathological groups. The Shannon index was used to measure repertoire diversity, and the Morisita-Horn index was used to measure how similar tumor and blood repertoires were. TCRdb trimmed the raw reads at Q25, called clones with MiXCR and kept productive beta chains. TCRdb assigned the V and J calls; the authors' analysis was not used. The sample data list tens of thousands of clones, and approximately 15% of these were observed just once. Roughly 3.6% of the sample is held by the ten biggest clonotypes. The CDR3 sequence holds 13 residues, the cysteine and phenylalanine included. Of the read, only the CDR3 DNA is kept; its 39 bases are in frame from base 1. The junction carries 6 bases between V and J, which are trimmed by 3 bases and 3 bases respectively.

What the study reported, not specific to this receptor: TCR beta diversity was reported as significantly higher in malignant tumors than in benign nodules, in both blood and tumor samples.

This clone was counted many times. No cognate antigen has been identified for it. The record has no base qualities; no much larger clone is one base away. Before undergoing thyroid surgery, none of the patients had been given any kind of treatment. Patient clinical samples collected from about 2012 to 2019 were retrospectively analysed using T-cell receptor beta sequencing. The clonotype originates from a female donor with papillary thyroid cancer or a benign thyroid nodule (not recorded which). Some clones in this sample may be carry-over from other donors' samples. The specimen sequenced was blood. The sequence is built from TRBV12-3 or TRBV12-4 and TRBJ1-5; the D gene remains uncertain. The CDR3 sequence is CASSFIYNQPQHF. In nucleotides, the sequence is TGTGCCAGCAGTTTCATTTACAATCAGCCCCAGCATTTT.